The rows below give T cell receptor beta chains drawn from one sample of a study of early T cells in non-severe SARS-CoV-2 infection. TCRdb re-called the 5' RACE reads through MiXCR, storing one row per CDR3 protein. The sample has around 46,000 distinct CDR3 sequences; about 9.9% are singletons. Source material: whole blood. These receptors came from an adult who was a healthcare worker with PCR-confirmed SARS-CoV-2 infection or an uninfected control (not recorded which). CDR3s include the opening cysteine and the closing phenylalanine or tryptophan. The D gene is left open where the match is weak. For some rows the clone size is stated as once, few or many, or as a class when expanded; others skip it.

size	D	V	J	DNA	CDR3
many	NA	TRBV28	TRBJ2-5	TGTGCCAGCAGGAAGTTTGTTGGAGAGACCCAGTACTTC	CASRKFVGETQYF
few	NA	TRBV5-5	TRBJ1-6	TGTGCCAGCAGCTTGGTTGTACAGGCGACCTATAATTCACCCCTCCACTTT	CASSLVVQATYNSPLHF
few	TRBD2	TRBV28	TRBJ2-1	TGTGCCAGCTTAGCGGGAGTCAATGAGCAGTTCTTC	CASLAGVNEQFF
NA	NA	TRBV9	TRBJ2-3	TGTGCCAACAGCCTCCGGGGAGCGTCAGATACGCAGTATTTT	CANSLRGASDTQYF
NA	NA	TRBV7-8	TRBJ1-1	TGTGCCAGCAGCTCCATTATGAGCACTGAAGCTTTCTTT	CASSSIMSTEAFF
few	NA	TRBV12-3/TRBV12-4	TRBJ2-7	TGTGCCAGCAGTTTAGGTCAGGGACACTACGAGCAGTACTTC	CASSLGQGHYEQYF
many	TRBD1	TRBV4-3	TRBJ2-1	TGCGCCAGCAGCCAAGACCTGGGACAGGGTTACAATGAGCAGTTCTTC	CASSQDLGQGYNEQFF
NA	NA	TRBV28	TRBJ2-7	TGTGCCAGCAGTTTATCCCTCGGGACTCTCTACGAGCAGTACTTC	CASSLSLGTLYEQYF
NA	NA	TRBV12-3/TRBV12-4	TRBJ1-2	TGTGCCAGCAGCTATGGCCTGAACTATGGCTACACCTTC	CASSYGLNYGYTF
many	NA	TRBV28	TRBJ2-1	TGTGCCAGCAGTTTTGAAAGCTCCTACAATGAGCAGTTCTTC	CASSFESSYNEQFF
few	NA	TRBV7-2	TRBJ2-3	TGTGCCACTACATCCCCCTCGAGCACAGATACGCAGTATTTT	CATTSPSSTDTQYF
few	TRBD2	TRBV27	TRBJ2-1	TGTGCCAGCAGTTTTTTAGCGGGAGGAATCTACAATGAGCAGTTCTTC	CASSFLAGGIYNEQFF
many	NA	TRBV6-1	TRBJ2-5	TGTGCCAGCAGTGAAGGCGGGAAACAAGAGACCCAGTACTTC	CASSEGGKQETQYF
few	NA	TRBV20-1	TRBJ2-1	TGCAGTGCTGGTTCGAGAACTCCTTACAATGAGCAGTTCTTC	CSAGSRTPYNEQFF
many	TRBD2	TRBV7-9	TRBJ2-1	TGTGCCAGCAGGCAGCGGGAGGGGGCGGCCTACAATGAGCAGTTCTTC	CASRQREGAAYNEQFF
few	NA	TRBV27	TRBJ1-3	TGTGCCAGCGCCCACACAGGAACTGGAAACACCATATATTTT	CASAHTGTGNTIYF
few	NA	TRBV7-6	TRBJ2-7	TGTGCCAGCAGCTTAGCGAGGCGGGAAGCCCCCTACGAGCAGTACTTC	CASSLARREAPYEQYF
many	NA	TRBV12-3/TRBV12-4	TRBJ2-7	TGTGCCAGCAGTCCCAGACAGGACAGAGACTACGAGCAGTACTTC	CASSPRQDRDYEQYF
NA	TRBD2	TRBV6-1	TRBJ2-7	TGTGCCAGCAATCCGTCGCGGGAGACGGGGGAGCAGTACTTC	CASNPSRETGEQYF
NA	NA	TRBV7-2	TRBJ1-5	TGTGCCAGCAGCTACTTTCCAGGGAGATCTCAGCCCCAGCATTTT	CASSYFPGRSQPQHF
few	NA	TRBV25-1	TRBJ2-3	TGTGCCAGCAGTGACAGGGTATATGGAGATACGCAGTATTTT	CASSDRVYGDTQYF
many	TRBD1	TRBV10-3	TRBJ2-1	TGTGCCATCAACCCCGGGACAGGGCTTAACAATGAGCAGTTCTTC	CAINPGTGLNNEQFF
NA	NA	TRBV5-1	TRBJ2-7	TGCGCCAGCAGCTCGGCGGACAGCTACGAGCAGTACTTC	CASSSADSYEQYF
NA	NA	TRBV12-3/TRBV12-4	TRBJ2-4	TGTGCCAGCAGCTCGATTGGTTTAGCCAAAAACATTCAGTACTTC	CASSSIGLAKNIQYF
medium-sized	NA	TRBV14	TRBJ2-1	TGTGCCAGCAGCCAAGAAGGTCAAGGGGGCAATGAGCAGTTCTTC	CASSQEGQGGNEQFF
many	TRBD2	TRBV5-1	TRBJ2-1	TGCGCCAGCAGCGTGTCACTAGCGGGCCACAATGAGCAGTTCTTC	CASSVSLAGHNEQFF
NA	NA	TRBV29-1	TRBJ2-7	TGCAGCGTTGAAATCGGGGGACGGGAGCAGTACTTC	CSVEIGGREQYF